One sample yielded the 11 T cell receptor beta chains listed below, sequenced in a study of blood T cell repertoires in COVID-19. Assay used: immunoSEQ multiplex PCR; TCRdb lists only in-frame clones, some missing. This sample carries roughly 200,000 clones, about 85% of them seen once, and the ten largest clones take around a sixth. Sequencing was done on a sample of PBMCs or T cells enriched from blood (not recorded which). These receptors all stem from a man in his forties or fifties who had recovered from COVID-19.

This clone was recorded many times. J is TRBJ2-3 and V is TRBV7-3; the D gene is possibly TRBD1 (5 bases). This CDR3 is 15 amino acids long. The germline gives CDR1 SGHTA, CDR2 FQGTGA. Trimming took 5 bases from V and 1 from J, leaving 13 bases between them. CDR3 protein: CASSENRGGTDTQYF. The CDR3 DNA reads TGTGCCAGCAGCGAAAATAGGGGTGGCACAGATACGCAGTATTTT. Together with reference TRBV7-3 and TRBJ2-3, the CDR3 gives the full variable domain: GAGVSQTPSNKVTEKGKYVELRCDPISGHTALYWYRQSLGQGPEFLIYFQGTGAADDSGLPNDRFFAVRPEGSVSTLKIQRTERGDSAVYLCASSENRGGTDTQYFGPGTRLTVL.

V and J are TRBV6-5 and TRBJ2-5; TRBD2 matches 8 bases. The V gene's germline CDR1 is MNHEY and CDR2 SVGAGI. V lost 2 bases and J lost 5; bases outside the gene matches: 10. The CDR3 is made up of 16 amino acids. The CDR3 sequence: CASSYSGGRSLETQYF. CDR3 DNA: TGTGCCAGCAGTTACAGTGGCGGGAGGTCCCTGGAGACCCAGTACTTC.

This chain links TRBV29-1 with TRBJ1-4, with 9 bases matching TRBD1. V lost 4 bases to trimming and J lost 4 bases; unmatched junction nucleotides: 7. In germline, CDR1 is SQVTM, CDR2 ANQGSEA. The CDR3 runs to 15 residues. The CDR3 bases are TGCAGCGTTGCGGACCTGGGACAGGGTAATGAAAAACTGTTTTTT. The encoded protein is CSVADLGQGNEKLFF. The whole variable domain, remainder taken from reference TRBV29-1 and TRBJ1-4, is SAVISQKPSRDICQRGTSLTIQCQVDSQVTMMFWYRQQPGQSLTLIATANQGSEATYESGFVIDKFPISRPNLTFSTLTVSNMSPEDSSIYLCSVADLGQGNEKLFFGSGTQLSVL.

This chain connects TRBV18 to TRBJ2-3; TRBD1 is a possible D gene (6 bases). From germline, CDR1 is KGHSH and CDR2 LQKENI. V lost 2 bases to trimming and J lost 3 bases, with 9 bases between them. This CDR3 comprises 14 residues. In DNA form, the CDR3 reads TGTGCCAGCTCACCAGTACAGGGAACAGATACGCAGTATTTT. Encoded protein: CASSPVQGTDTQYF. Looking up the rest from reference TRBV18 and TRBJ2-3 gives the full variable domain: NAGVMQNPRHLVRRRGQEARLRCSPMKGHSHVYWYRQLPEEGLKFMVYLQKENIIDESGMPKERFSAEFPKEGPSILRIQQVVRGDSAAYFCASSPVQGTDTQYFGPGTRLTVL.

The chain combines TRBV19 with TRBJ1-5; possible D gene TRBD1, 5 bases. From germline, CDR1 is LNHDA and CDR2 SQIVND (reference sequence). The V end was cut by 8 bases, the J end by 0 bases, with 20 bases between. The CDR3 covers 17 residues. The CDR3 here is CASGGNAGDYSNQPQHF. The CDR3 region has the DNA TGTGCCAGTGGGGGGAATGCGGGAGATTATAGCAATCAGCCCCAGCATTTT. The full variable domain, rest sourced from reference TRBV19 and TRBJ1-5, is DGGITQSPKYLFRKEGQNVTLSCEQNLNHDAMYWYRQDPGQGLRLIYYSQIVNDFQKGDIAEGYSVSREKKESFPLTVTSAQKNPTAFYLCASGGNAGDYSNQPQHFGDGTRLSIL.

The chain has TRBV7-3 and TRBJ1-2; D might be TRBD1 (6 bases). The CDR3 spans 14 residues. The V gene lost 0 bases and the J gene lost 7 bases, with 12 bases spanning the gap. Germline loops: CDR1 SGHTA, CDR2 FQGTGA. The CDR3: CASSLTFRGGGYTF. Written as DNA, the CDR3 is TGTGCCAGCAGCTTAACGTTTAGAGGGGGTGGCTACACCTTC.

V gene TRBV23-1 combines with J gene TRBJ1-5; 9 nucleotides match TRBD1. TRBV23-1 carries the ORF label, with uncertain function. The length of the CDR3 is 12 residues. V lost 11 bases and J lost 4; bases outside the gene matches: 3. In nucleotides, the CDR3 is TGCGCCGGACAGGGGAGGAATCAGCCCCAGCATTTT. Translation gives CAGQGRNQPQHF.

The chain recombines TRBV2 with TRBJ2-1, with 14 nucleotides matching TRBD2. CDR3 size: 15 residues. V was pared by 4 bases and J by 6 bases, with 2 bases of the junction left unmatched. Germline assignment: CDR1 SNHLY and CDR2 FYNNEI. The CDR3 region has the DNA TGTGCCAGCAGTGGGACTAGCGGGAGGTCCAATGAGCAGTTCTTC. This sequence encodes CASSGTSGRSNEQFF. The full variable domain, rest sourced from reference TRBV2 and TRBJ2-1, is EPEVTQTPSHQVTQMGQEVILRCVPISNHLYFYWYRQILGQKVEFLVSFYNNEISEKSEIFDDQFSVERPDGSNFTLKIRSTKLEDSAMYFCASSGTSGRSNEQFFGPGTRLTVL.

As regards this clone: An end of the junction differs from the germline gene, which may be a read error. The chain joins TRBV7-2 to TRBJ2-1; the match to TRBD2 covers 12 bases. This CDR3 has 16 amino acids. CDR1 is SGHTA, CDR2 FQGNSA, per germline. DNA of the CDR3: TGTGCCAGCAGCCTAGCGGGAGGGCCAATCGGCAATGAGCAGTTCTTC. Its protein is CASSLAGGPIGNEQFF.

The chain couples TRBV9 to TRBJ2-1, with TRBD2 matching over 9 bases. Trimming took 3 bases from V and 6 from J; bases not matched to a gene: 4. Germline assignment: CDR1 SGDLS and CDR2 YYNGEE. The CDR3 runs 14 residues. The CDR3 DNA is TGTGCCAGCAGCGCCGGGACTAGCTCCAATGAGCAGTTCTTC. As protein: CASSAGTSSNEQFF.

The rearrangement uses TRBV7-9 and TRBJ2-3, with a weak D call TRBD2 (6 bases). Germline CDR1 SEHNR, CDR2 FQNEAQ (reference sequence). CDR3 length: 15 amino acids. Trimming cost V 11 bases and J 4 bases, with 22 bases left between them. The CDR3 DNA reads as TGTGCCGGAAATAGAAGGGCGGAGGGACCAGATACGCAGTATTTT. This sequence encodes CAGNRRAEGPDTQYF.